This T cell receptor (beta chain) was observed in a study of beta chain features in type 1 diabetes. The CDR3 spans 13 residues. The germline V gene encodes CDR1 SGHRS and CDR2 YFSETQ. Trimming took off 7 bases at V and 2 bases at J, with 12 bases between the two ends. Investigators reverse transcribed all isolated RNA, so they sequenced expressed TCRB transcripts. Data came from immunoSEQ multiplex PCR; TCRdb stores just in-frame clones and leaves some out. This repertoire shows fewer than 30,000 clones, about 72% found once; its top ten account for about 2.2%. The sample was Tregs from blood. The chain has TRBV5-1 and TRBJ1-1; D is unresolved. This clonotype was sampled from a woman in her 40s in good health. The CDR3 nucleotides read TGCGCCAGCCGCGCGGCCGGTAACACTGAAGCTTTCTTT. This gives the protein CASRAAGNTEAFF.